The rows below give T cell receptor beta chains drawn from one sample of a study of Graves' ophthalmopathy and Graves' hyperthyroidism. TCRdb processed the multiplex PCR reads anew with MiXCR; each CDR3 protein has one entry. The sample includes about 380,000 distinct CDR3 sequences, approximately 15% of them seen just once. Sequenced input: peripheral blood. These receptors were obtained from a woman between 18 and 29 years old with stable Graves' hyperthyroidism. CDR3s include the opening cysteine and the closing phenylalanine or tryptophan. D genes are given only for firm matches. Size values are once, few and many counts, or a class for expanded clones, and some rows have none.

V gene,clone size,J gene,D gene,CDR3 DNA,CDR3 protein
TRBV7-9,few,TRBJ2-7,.,TGTGCCAGCAGCCGGACACCTAAGGCGTACGAGCAGTACTTC,CASSRTPKAYEQYF
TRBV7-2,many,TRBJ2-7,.,TGTGCCAGCAGCCGACGTAGGGGTTCCAGCTACGAGCAGTACTTC,CASSRRRGSSYEQYF
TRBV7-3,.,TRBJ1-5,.,TGTGCCAGCAGCTTAGATGGCCGATTATCATTGCCCCAGCATTTT,CASSLDGRLSLPQHF
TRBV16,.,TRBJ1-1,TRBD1,TGTGCCAGCAGCCCTACCGGGACAGGGGACACTGAAGCTTTCTTT,CASSPTGTGDTEAFF
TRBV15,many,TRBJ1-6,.,TGTGCCACCAGCAGAGACCGACAGCGAAGGAATTCACCCCTCCACTTT,CATSRDRQRRNSPLHF
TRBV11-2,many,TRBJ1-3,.,TGTGCCAGCAGCTTAGTTGTGCAGGGCCATGGAAACACCATATATTTT,CASSLVVQGHGNTIYF
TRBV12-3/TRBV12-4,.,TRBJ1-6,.,TGTGCCAGCTCCTGGGGAGGGCAGGGTAATTCACCCCTCCACTTT,CASSWGGQGNSPLHF
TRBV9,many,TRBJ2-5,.,TGTGCCAGCAGCGTAGATGGCAGGGTAGAGACCCAGTACTTC,CASSVDGRVETQYF
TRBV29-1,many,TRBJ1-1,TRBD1,TGCAGCGTTCCACCGGGACAGGGGGCGTTGAACACTGAAGCTTTCTTT,CSVPPGQGALNTEAFF
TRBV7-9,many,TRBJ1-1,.,TGTGCCAGCAGCACTGCCGGGGCGATTGAAGCTTTCTTT,CASSTAGAIEAFF
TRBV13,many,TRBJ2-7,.,TGTGCCAGCAGCCCTCTCTTGAGGGGGGGGCGGAGTTACTACGAGCAGTACTTC,CASSPLLRGGRSYYEQYF
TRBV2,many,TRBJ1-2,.,TGTGCCAGCAGTGGTAAGGGGCGGGATGGCTACACCTTC,CASSGKGRDGYTF
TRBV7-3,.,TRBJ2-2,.,TGTGCCAGCAGCTTAGAAGGGGGTTTGATGTTTTTT,CASSLEGGLMFF
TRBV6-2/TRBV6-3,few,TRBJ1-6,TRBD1,TGTGCCAGCAGTTACTCCCTGACAGGGGCAGATTCACCCCTCCACTTT,CASSYSLTGADSPLHF
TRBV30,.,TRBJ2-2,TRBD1,TGTGCCTGGAGTGTAAAGGACAGGGTTACCGGGGAGCTGTTTTTT,CAWSVKDRVTGELFF
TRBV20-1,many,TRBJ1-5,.,TGCAGTGCTAGAGCAGAGGGGGAAATCAATCAGCCCCAGCATTTT,CSARAEGEINQPQHF
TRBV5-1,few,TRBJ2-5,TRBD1,TGCGCCAGCAGCCCCCGGGACAGCCGACTTCTGGAGACCCAGTACTTC,CASSPRDSRLLETQYF
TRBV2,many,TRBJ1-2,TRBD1,TGTGCCAGCCAGCGGGGACAGGGTAGTGATGGCTACACCTTC,CASQRGQGSDGYTF
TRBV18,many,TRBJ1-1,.,TGTGCCAGCTCACCCCTGATAATGACAGGAACTGAAGCTTTCTTT,CASSPLIMTGTEAFF
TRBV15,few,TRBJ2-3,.,TGTGCCACCAGCACCCAACAGGGTGCCGGCACAGATACGCAGTATTTT,CATSTQQGAGTDTQYF
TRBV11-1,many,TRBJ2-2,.,TGTGCCAGCAGTGTAATCACCGGGGAGCTGTTTTTT,CASSVITGELFF
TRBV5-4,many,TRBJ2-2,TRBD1,TGTGCCAATGACAGGGACAACACCGGGGAGCTGTTTTTT,CANDRDNTGELFF
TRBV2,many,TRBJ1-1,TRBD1,TGTGCCAGCATCGGAGAGACAGGGCCGAACACTGAAGCTTTCTTT,CASIGETGPNTEAFF
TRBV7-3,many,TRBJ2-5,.,TGTGCCAGCAGCTTAAGCCCCGGGACGCGGGGCGGGACCCAGTACTTC,CASSLSPGTRGGTQYF
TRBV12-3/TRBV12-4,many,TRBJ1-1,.,TGTGCCAGCAGTTTTTCATTGAGTGGGGTCTCGAACACTGAAGCTTTCTTT,CASSFSLSGVSNTEAFF
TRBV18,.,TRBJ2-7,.,TGTGCCAGCTCACCATTGGACACCTACGAGCAGTACTTC,CASSPLDTYEQYF
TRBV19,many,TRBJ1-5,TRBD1,TGTGCCAGTAGTATGGGGATCCGGACAGGGGGTAATCAGCCCCAGCATTTT,CASSMGIRTGGNQPQHF
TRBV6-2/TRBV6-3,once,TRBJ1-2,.,TGTGCCAGCTGCCTCACATCGGGGCATGGCTACACCTTC,CASCLTSGHGYTF